The 9 T cell receptor beta chains below all came from one sample that was sequenced in a study of T cell changes during pregnancy in multiple sclerosis. The method was immunoSEQ multiplex PCR; TCRdb's version includes in-frame clones alone and lacks a portion of them. The sample lists more than 80,000 clones, roughly 92% occurring once. Source: peripheral blood, taken after pregnancy. The source is a female donor with multiple sclerosis, enrolled in a pregnancy study.

The rearrangement links TRBV7-2 to TRBJ1-3; 9 bases align to TRBD1. J was trimmed by 1 base and V by 4 bases; bases with no gene match: 5. Germline V gene lookup returns CDR1 SGHTA and CDR2 FQGNSA. The length of the CDR3 is 16 residues. The DNA for the CDR3 is TGTGCCAGCAGCTCCGGACAGGGGTGGTCTGGAAACACCATATATTTT. Encoded protein: CASSSGQGWSGNTIYF.

The chain links TRBV18 to TRBJ1-1; TRBD1 is a possible D gene (6 bases). V gave up 3 bases and J gave up 1 base, with 15 bases separating them. CDR1 and CDR2 (germline): KGHSH, LQKENI. The CDR3 loop spans 16 amino acids. The CDR3: CASSPNRDPPNTEAFF. In DNA form, the CDR3 reads TGTGCCAGCTCACCTAACAGGGACCCCCCGAACACTGAAGCTTTCTTT.

This clone was detected once. The chain uses TRBV2 and TRBJ2-1; D gene uncertain. The CDR3 extends over 18 amino acids. Trimming removed 1 base at V and 4 bases at J, with 20 bases between. Germline loops: CDR1 SNHLY, CDR2 FYNNEI. The CDR3, as DNA: TGTGCCAGCAGTGAAGAGATTACTCCCCCGTATATTTACAATGAGCAGTTCTTC. Its protein product is CASSEEITPPYIYNEQFF.

CDR3 nucleotides: TGTGCCAGCAGTTTCGGGGGTGCTCCCTACGAGCAGTACTTC. Encoded protein: CASSFGGAPYEQYF. The V call is TRBV28, the J call TRBJ2-7, with D possibly matching TRBD2 (6 bases). V lost 3 bases and J lost 2, with 11 bases in between. From germline, CDR1 is MDHEN and CDR2 SYDVKM. The CDR3 runs to 14 residues.

The chain carries TRBV19 and TRBJ2-7; TRBD1 aligns across 10 bases. Germline CDR1 reads LNHDA; CDR2 reads SQIVND (reference sequence). With 2 bases clipped from V and 4 bases from J, the junction kept 8 bases outside the gene matches. The CDR3 covers 16 residues. The CDR3, as DNA: TGTGCCAGTAGTATAATCAGGGACAGGGGTCCATACGAGCAGTACTTC. Its translation: CASSIIRDRGPYEQYF.

This sequence joins TRBV28 and TRBJ1-2; 9 bases map to TRBD1. V lost 5 bases, J lost 5 bases, and 9 bases stayed unmatched. The CDR3 contains 15 residues. The germline CDR1 and CDR2 sequences are MDHEN and SYDVKM. Written as DNA, the CDR3 is TGTGCCAGCAGTCCCCGGGACAGGGTTTGGTATGGCTACACCTTC. Translating it yields CASSPRDRVWYGYTF.

This chain links TRBV5-1 with TRBJ2-2, with 9 bases identical to TRBD2. The CDR3 loop spans 16 amino acids. Germline V gene lookup returns CDR1 SGHRS and CDR2 YFSETQ. V was pared by 4 bases and J by 2 bases, with 6 bases of the junction left unmatched. The CDR3 bases are TGCGCCAGCAGCCCCCCCCTAGCGGGAAACACCGGGGAGCTGTTTTTT. Its translation is CASSPPLAGNTGELFF. Filled out from reference TRBV5-1 and TRBJ2-2, the complete variable domain reads KAGVTQTPRYLIKTRGQQVTLSCSPISGHRSVSWYQQTPGQGLQFLFEYFSETQRNKGNFPGRFSGRQFSNSRSEMNVSTLELGDSALYLCASSPPLAGNTGELFFGEGSRLTVL.

V is TRBV5-6 and J is TRBJ2-4; 7 bases fit TRBD1. V lost 0 bases to trimming and J lost 1 base; unmatched junction nucleotides: 7. Germline CDR1 is SGHDT and CDR2 is YYEEEE. The CDR3 loop spans 17 amino acids. CDR3 bases: TGTGCCAGCAGCTTGGTAGGGGGCAGGGGGGCCAAAAACATTCAGTACTTC. It yields the protein CASSLVGGRGAKNIQYF.

The V call is TRBV27, the J call TRBJ1-4; 8 bases fit TRBD1. The germline CDR1 and CDR2 sequences are MNHEY and SMNVEV (reference sequence). The trim removed 8 bases at V and 0 bases at J, leaving 8 bases unmatched. CDR3 length: 16 amino acids. CDR3 loop: CASGRTGTPTNEKLFF. CDR3 nucleotides: TGTGCCAGCGGACGGACAGGGACCCCAACTAATGAAAAACTGTTTTTT.